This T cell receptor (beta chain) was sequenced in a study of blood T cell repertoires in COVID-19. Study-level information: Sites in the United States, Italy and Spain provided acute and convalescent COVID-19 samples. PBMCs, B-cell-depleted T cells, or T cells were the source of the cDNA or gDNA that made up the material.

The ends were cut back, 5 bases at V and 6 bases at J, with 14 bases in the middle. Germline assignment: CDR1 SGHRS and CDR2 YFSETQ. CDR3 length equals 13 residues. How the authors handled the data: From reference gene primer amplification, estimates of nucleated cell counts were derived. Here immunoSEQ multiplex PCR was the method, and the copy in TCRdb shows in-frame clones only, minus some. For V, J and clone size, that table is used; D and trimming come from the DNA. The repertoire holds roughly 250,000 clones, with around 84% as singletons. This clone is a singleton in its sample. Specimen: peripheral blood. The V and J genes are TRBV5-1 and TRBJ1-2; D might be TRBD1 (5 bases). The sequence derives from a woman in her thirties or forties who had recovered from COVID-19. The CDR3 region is CASSSSGADGYTF. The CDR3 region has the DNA TGCGCCAGCAGTTCTAGCGGGGCTGATGGCTACACCTTC.